This T cell receptor beta chain came from a study of T cell clonotyping in hematopoietic cell transplantation. Study-level findings and limits: At the given depth, recipient repertoires were over 95% de novo clonotypes. Recipient TCR diversity dropped after transplant; expanded clonotypes rose from day 30 to 180.

A note on this clone: Its antigen is as yet unknown.

The CDR3 runs to 12 residues. Germline assignment: CDR1 SQVTM and CDR2 ANQGSEA. The V and J ends lost 0 bases and 4 bases respectively, with 6 bases between them. The assay was immunoSEQ multiplex PCR, and TCRdb's table has in-frame clones only and misses some. Of about 9,400 clones in the sample, about 80% were seen once. Samples: about 28 days before transplant, then days 30, 100 and 180 after. The material was PBMCs, obtained 180 days after allogeneic stem cell transplant. This clonotype was sampled from a male patient in his thirties or forties who had an allogeneic stem cell transplant from a related donor, so the T cells may come from the graft donor. Some clones in this sample may be carry-over from other donors' samples. The chain joins TRBV29-1 to TRBJ1-1, with D tentatively TRBD1 (6 bases). DNA for the CDR3: TGCAGCGTTGAAGACAGGGGCACTGAAGCTTTCTTT. It codes for CSVEDRGTEAFF.